These 12 T cell receptor beta chains came from one sample sequenced in a study of blood T cell repertoires in COVID-19. The table came from immunoSEQ multiplex PCR; TCRdb's copy has only in-frame clones and leaves some out. This sample yields 55,000 to 65,000 clones, of which over 75% are seen a single time; 25% to 40% belongs to the top ten. The specimen was peripheral blood. The receptors derive from a man between 60 and 75 years old with COVID-19, enrolled during active disease.

J is TRBJ1-2 and V is TRBV29-1, with D perhaps TRBD1 (5 bases). The CDR3 sequence is 15 residues long. Trimming left V 3 bases short and J 4 bases short, with 18 bases between. From germline, CDR1 is SQVTM and CDR2 ANQGSEA. CDR3 sequence: CSVEKSGGRGYGYTF. The DNA for the CDR3 is TGCAGCGTTGAGAAGTCCGGGGGACGCGGCTATGGCTACACCTTC.

V is TRBV3-1 (or the pseudogene TRBV3-2) and J is TRBJ1-3, with TRBD1 matching over 9 bases. The junction had 1 base not matched to a gene; V was cut back by 9 bases and J by 4 bases. The germline V gene has CDR1 LGHDT and CDR2 YNNKEL (reference sequence). CDR3 size: 12 residues. The DNA for the CDR3 is TGTGCCAGTGGGACAGGGGGAAACACCATATATTTT. Its translation is CASGTGGNTIYF.

The chain uses TRBV29-1 and TRBJ1-2, with 8 bases aligning to TRBD1. Germline V gene lookup returns CDR1 SQVTM and CDR2 ANQGSEA. V was clipped by 6 bases and J by 3 bases; unmatched bases: 0. This CDR3 region has 11 residues. CDR3 sequence (DNA): TGCAGCGTGGACAGGGACTATGGCTACACCTTC. It is translated as CSVDRDYGYTF.

The chain employs TRBV4-3 and TRBJ1-2, with TRBD1 matching over 9 bases. The CDR3 contains 14 residues. V lost 4 bases and J lost 4; bases outside the gene matches: 4. CDR1 is LGHNA, CDR2 YSLEER, per germline. CDR3 in DNA: TGCGCCAGCAGCCCGGGGACAGGGCTCTATGGCTACACCTTC. It translates to CASSPGTGLYGYTF.

V and J are TRBV2 and TRBJ1-3; 7 bases match TRBD1. Germline V CDR1 and CDR2: SNHLY, FYNNEI. The CDR3 sequence is 15 residues long. With V trimmed by 5 bases and J by 2 bases, 6 bases remained unmatched. The CDR3 DNA reads TGTGCCAGCAGTCCAGTCAGGGGGACTGGAAACACCATATATTTT. This gives the protein CASSPVRGTGNTIYF.

The gene calls are TRBV9 and TRBJ2-7; 8 nucleotides align to TRBD1. This CDR3 has 14 amino acids. Unmatched junction bases numbered 1, after V lost 0 bases and J lost 2 bases. The germline V gene encodes CDR1 SGDLS and CDR2 YYNGEE. The CDR3 bases are TGTGCCAGCAGCGTAGGGACAGGGCCCTACGAGCAGTACTTC. Translated: CASSVGTGPYEQYF.

V usage is TRBV3-1 (or the pseudogene TRBV3-2) and J usage is TRBJ2-7; possible D gene TRBD1, 5 bases. Germline CDR1 and CDR2: LGHDT and YNNKEL (reference sequence). CDR3 length equals 13 residues. The germline V and J ends were trimmed by 0 bases and 10 bases, with 13 bases remaining between them. The CDR3 sequence: CASSQEVQGGQYF. The CDR3 nucleotides read TGTGCCAGCAGCCAAGAAGTCCAGGGCGGTCAGTACTTC.

The rearrangement links TRBV27 to TRBJ2-1; D uncertain. The CDR3 is made up of 14 amino acids. Germline V gives CDR1 MNHEY, CDR2 SMNVEV (reference sequence). V lost 6 bases and J 9 bases, leaving 18 bases between the germline ends. The CDR3 loop reads CASSPAERLGEQFF. The DNA of the CDR3 is TGTGCCAGCAGCCCCGCTGAAAGACTTGGTGAGCAGTTCTTC.

The chain carries TRBV6-2 or TRBV6-3 and TRBJ2-3; TRBD2 matches at 13 bases. Trimming cost V 2 bases and J 2 bases; bases outside gene matches: 4. Germline CDR1 reads MNHEY; CDR2 reads SVGEGT. CDR3 length: 17 residues. CDR3 region: CASSYGTSGIYTDTQYF. The CDR3 bases are TGTGCCAGCAGTTACGGGACTAGCGGGATTTACACAGATACGCAGTATTTT.

V usage is TRBV2 and J usage is TRBJ1-5; unclear D gene. V lost 5 bases and J lost 1, with 9 bases in between. The germline V gene encodes CDR1 SNHLY and CDR2 FYNNEI. The CDR3 is 14 residues long. CDR3 in amino acids: CASSPGGSNQPQHF. DNA of the CDR3: TGTGCCAGCAGTCCGGGAGGGAGCAATCAGCCCCAGCATTTT. The whole variable domain, filled in from reference TRBV2 and TRBJ1-5, reads EPEVTQTPSHQVTQMGQEVILRCVPISNHLYFYWYRQILGQKVEFLVSFYNNEISEKSEIFDDQFSVERPDGSNFTLKIRSTKLEDSAMYFCASSPGGSNQPQHFGDGTRLSIL.

The chain couples TRBV7-3 to TRBJ2-5; 9 bases fit TRBD1. Germline CDR1 SGHTA, CDR2 FQGTGA. This CDR3 comprises 16 residues. Losses at the gene ends were 1 base for V and 2 bases for J; bases not matched to a gene: 5. The CDR3 sequence: CASSLSRTGEQETQYF. The CDR3 region has the DNA TGTGCCAGCAGCTTAAGTAGGACAGGGGAGCAAGAGACCCAGTACTTC.

This chain connects TRBV5-5 to TRBJ1-4; D unclear. CDR3 length: 15 amino acids. Trimming pared 0 bases from V and 4 bases from J, leaving 10 bases between. Germline V gene sequence: CDR1 SGHKS, CDR2 YYEKEE (reference sequence). In nucleotides, the CDR3 is TGTGCCAGCAGCTTGGGACCGACAAATAATGAAAAACTGTTTTTT. Translating gives CASSLGPTNNEKLFF.